The 20 T cell receptor beta chains below come from one sample, sequenced in a study of early T cells in non-severe SARS-CoV-2 infection. TCRdb re-called the 5' RACE reads through MiXCR, storing one row per CDR3 protein. The sample lists tens of thousands of distinct CDR3 sequences; 5% to 6.5% were seen once. Sequences were obtained from whole blood. These receptors all come from an adult who was a healthcare worker with PCR-confirmed SARS-CoV-2 infection or an uninfected control (not recorded which).

This clonotype appeared many times. CDR3 nucleotides: TGTGCCAGCAGCGTGATAGGGGGAACAGATACGCAGTATTTT. Its protein is CASSVIGGTDTQYF. The V gene is TRBV9, the J gene TRBJ2-3, with D tentatively TRBD1 (6 bases). The length of the CDR3 is 14 residues. Trimming stripped 2 bases from V and 3 bases from J, with 10 bases between. Germline V gene sequence: CDR1 SGDLS, CDR2 YYNGEE.

This sequence joins TRBV30 and TRBJ1-1; D remains unclear. The CDR3 loop spans 12 amino acids. Germline CDR1 GTSNPN, CDR2 SVGIG (reference sequence). The V end lost 2 bases, the J end lost 0 bases, and 4 bases lay between the germline ends. This chain's CDR3 is CAWSLMNTEAFF. CDR3 nucleotide sequence: TGTGCCTGGAGTCTAATGAACACTGAAGCTTTCTTT.

This clonotype was seen at least ten times. The chain is built from TRBV5-4 and TRBJ2-2, with TRBD2 identical over 13 bases. J gave up 6 bases and V 2 bases, and 7 bases lay outside the gene matches. The germline V gene has CDR1 SGHNT and CDR2 YYREEE (reference sequence). This CDR3 region has 17 residues. The CDR3, as DNA: TGTGCCAGCAGCTTCCCGGGACTAGCGGGGACGGCCGGGGAGCTGTTTTTT. Its protein is CASSFPGLAGTAGELFF. The whole variable domain, filled in from reference TRBV5-4 and TRBJ2-2, reads ETGVTQSPTHLIKTRGQQVTLRCSSQSGHNTVSWYQQALGQGPQFIFQYYREEENGRGNFPPRFSGLQFPNYSSELNVNALELDDSALYLCASSFPGLAGTAGELFFGEGSRLTVL.

The chain has TRBV20-1 and TRBJ2-3; 10 bases fit TRBD2. Germline V gene lookup returns CDR1 DFQATT and CDR2 SNEGSKA (reference sequence). Trimming took 4 bases from V and 2 from J; bases not matched to a gene: 6. The CDR3 spans 15 residues. CDR3 nucleotides: TGCAGTGCTACACCCCTAGCGGGGGTCACAGATACGCAGTATTTT. Its translation: CSATPLAGVTDTQYF.

There are many counts of this clonotype. The rearrangement joins TRBV6-5 to TRBJ2-5, with D uncertain. The V and J ends lost 7 bases and 1 base respectively, with 13 bases between them. Germline V gene sequence: CDR1 MNHEY, CDR2 SVGAGI. CDR3 size: 14 residues. CDR3 sequence (DNA): TGTGCCAGCAAAGGGTCAATCATCCAAGAGACCCAGTACTTC. This encodes CASKGSIIQETQYF.

This clonotype was detected many times. V and J are TRBV5-1 and TRBJ2-7; 10 bases are a match to TRBD2. The CDR3 is 15 amino acids. With V trimmed by 4 bases and J by 2 bases, 6 bases remained unmatched. Germline-derived CDR1 and CDR2 are SGHRS and YFSETQ. CDR3 in DNA: TGCGCCAGCAGCCAAGGGACTAGCGTGGCCTACGAGCAGTACTTC. Translation gives CASSQGTSVAYEQYF.

This clonotype was recorded at least ten times. This chain links TRBV19 with TRBJ1-4; D gene uncertain. Germline values: CDR1 LNHDA, CDR2 SQIVND (reference sequence). Trimming removed 7 bases at V and 7 bases at J, with 10 bases between. The CDR3 extends over 12 amino acids. In nucleotides, the CDR3 is TGTGCCAGTATGAGGATTGGTGAAAAACTGTTTTTT. It yields the protein CASMRIGEKLFF.

Only a few counts were recorded for this clonotype. The rearrangement uses TRBV2 and TRBJ2-5; 11 bases line up with TRBD2. The CDR3 is made up of 16 amino acids. Looked up from germline, CDR1 is SNHLY and CDR2 is FYNNEI. The trim removed 7 bases at V and 5 bases at J, leaving 12 bases unmatched. The CDR3 region is CASTFSGGAVSETQYF. The CDR3 nucleotides are TGTGCCAGCACCTTTAGCGGGGGGGCCGTTTCGGAGACCCAGTACTTC.

At least ten counts were recorded for this clonotype. V gene TRBV7-3 combines with J gene TRBJ1-1; D may be TRBD1 (5 bases). Germline CDR1 is SGHTA and CDR2 is FQGTGA. Trimming left V 3 bases short and J 3 bases short, with 8 bases between. This CDR3 spans 13 amino acids. This chain's CDR3 is CASSLTEYTEAFF. CDR3 coding DNA: TGTGCCAGCAGCTTGACAGAGTACACTGAAGCTTTCTTT. Filled out from reference TRBV7-3 and TRBJ1-1, the complete variable domain reads GAGVSQTPSNKVTEKGKYVELRCDPISGHTALYWYRQSLGQGPEFLIYFQGTGAADDSGLPNDRFFAVRPEGSVSTLKIQRTERGDSAVYLCASSLTEYTEAFFGQGTRLTVV.

V gene TRBV25-1 combines with J gene TRBJ2-6; weak D call: TRBD1 (5 bases). This CDR3 comprises 16 residues. V lost 3 bases and J lost 0, with 9 bases in between. Looked up from germline, CDR1 is MGHDK and CDR2 is SYGVNS. CDR3 region: CASSETVLSGANVLTF. CDR3 sequence (DNA): TGTGCCAGCAGTGAGACAGTTCTCTCTGGGGCCAACGTCCTGACTTTC.

Ten or more counts support this clonotype. The chain joins TRBV5-1 to TRBJ2-1; D is ambiguous. V was pared by 2 bases and J by 7 bases, with 7 bases between. The CDR3 is made up of 12 amino acids. Germline V gene data show CDR1 as SGHRS and CDR2 as YFSETQ. CDR3 residues: CASSFGDNEQFF. The CDR3 DNA follows: TGCGCCAGCAGCTTTGGCGATAATGAGCAGTTCTTC.

This clonotype was picked up many times. The chain joins TRBV5-1 to TRBJ1-3; D remains unclear. The V end lost 4 bases, the J end lost 3 bases, and 14 bases lay between the germline ends. In germline, CDR1 is SGHRS, CDR2 YFSETQ. The CDR3 totals 15 residues. The CDR3 coding sequence is TGCGCCAGCAGCGCCGACGGTGCTGGTGGAAACACCATATATTTT. Amino acids: CASSADGAGGNTIYF.

This clonotype appeared many times. This rearrangement joins TRBV12-3 or TRBV12-4 to TRBJ1-2; no reliable D call. Trimming took off 2 bases at V and 2 bases at J, with 9 bases between the two ends. This CDR3 region has 14 residues. CDR3 sequence: CASSLQRTNYGYTF. CDR3 nucleotides: TGTGCCAGCAGTTTACAACGCACCAACTATGGCTACACCTTC.

This clonotype was observed many times. The V and J genes are TRBV18 and TRBJ1-2; 7 bases are a match to TRBD1. V shed 4 bases, J shed 4 bases, and the junction held 6 bases outside the gene matches. CDR3 length: 14 amino acids. The germline V gene has CDR1 KGHSH and CDR2 LQKENI. The chain's CDR3 is CASSQIRDSYGYTF. The CDR3 DNA is TGTGCCAGCTCACAGATCCGGGACAGCTATGGCTACACCTTC.

This clonotype came up a few times. The rearrangement links TRBV24-1 to TRBJ2-3; D remains ambiguous. The V gene's germline CDR1 is KGHDR and CDR2 SFDVKD. Trimming stripped 3 bases from V and 3 bases from J, with 12 bases between. This CDR3 comprises 15 residues. This chain's CDR3 is CATSDSSEGTDTQYF. DNA for the CDR3: TGTGCCACCAGTGATAGCTCGGAAGGGACAGATACGCAGTATTTT.

This clonotype was picked up many times. The J gene is TRBJ2-2, the V gene TRBV11-1, with TRBD1 matching 7 bases. The CDR3 covers 15 residues. V lost 2 bases and J lost 2; bases outside the gene matches: 2. Germline values: CDR1 SGHAT, CDR2 FQDESV (reference sequence). CDR3 loop: CASSLTGVNTGELFF. In DNA form, the CDR3 reads TGTGCCAGCAGCTTAACAGGGGTAAACACCGGGGAGCTGTTTTTT.

There are many counts of this clonotype. The chain is built from TRBV7-9 and TRBJ2-1; weak D call: TRBD1 (6 bases). Deletions cut 8 bases from V and 6 bases from J, with 14 bases between. Germline lookup yields CDR1 SEHNR and CDR2 FQNEAQ (reference sequence). This CDR3 region has 13 residues. Here the CDR3 DNA reads TGTGCCAGCGACCCACAGGGTGCCAATGAGCAGTTCTTC. Translation gives CASDPQGANEQFF.

This clonotype was counted at least ten times. The genes are TRBV29-1 and TRBJ2-1; no firm D call. Trimming shortened V by 5 bases and J by 4 bases, and 9 bases separated the two germline ends. The germline gives CDR1 SQVTM, CDR2 ANQGSEA. CDR3 length equals 12 residues. In DNA form, the CDR3 reads TGCAGCGTTACGGGTGTTTACAATGAGCAGTTCTTC. This codes for CSVTGVYNEQFF.

V and J are TRBV4-1 and TRBJ2-2; no definite D call. CDR3 length: 16 residues. V dropped 4 bases and J dropped 1 base, with 13 bases sitting between them. The germline V gene encodes CDR1 MGHRA and CDR2 YSYEKL. Here the CDR3 DNA reads TGCGCCAGCAGCCCCTCGGGCTTTCGGAACACCGGGGAGCTGTTTTTT. It is translated as CASSPSGFRNTGELFF.

This clonotype has ten or more counts. The chain is built from TRBV19 and TRBJ2-7; D remains unclear. The V end was cut by 3 bases, the J end by 5 bases, with 11 bases between. The CDR3 sequence is 13 residues long. CDR1 and CDR2 (germline): LNHDA, SQIVND (reference sequence). CDR3 bases: TGTGCCAGTAGTATGGTCGTTGGGAACGAGCAGTACTTC. It codes for CASSMVVGNEQYF.